The rows below give T cell receptor beta chains drawn from one sample of a study of breast tumors, draining lymph nodes, adjacent tissues. One entry per CDR3 protein, called by TCRdb with MiXCR from the multiplex PCR reads. The table lists about 220,000 distinct CDR3 sequences, less than 35% of them singletons. The sample comprised axillary lymph node tissue. The source of these receptors is a female donor with breast cancer. Some clones in this sample may be carry-over from other donors' samples. CDR3s include the opening cysteine and the closing phenylalanine or tryptophan. A D gene is named only where the DNA matches it firmly. Part of the rows lack a size; the others show once, few, many or a class for expanded clones.

15 | TRBJ2-1 | TRBV7-9 | TRBD2 | few | CARAGGSRIYNEQFF | TGTGCTAGAGCCGGCGGGAGTCGGATCTACAATGAGCAGTTCTTC
14 | TRBJ2-1 | TRBV7-2 | TRBD1 | . | CASSLGGTGTEQFF | TGTGCCAGCAGCTTGGGAGGGACAGGGACTGAGCAGTTCTTC
14 | TRBJ2-7 | TRBV29-1 | TRBD2 | many | CSVARLAGVNEQYF | TGCAGCGTTGCCCGGCTAGCGGGAGTCAACGAGCAGTACTTC
12 | TRBJ2-5 | TRBV6-1 | TRBD1 | . | CASKGGQGTQYF | TGTGCCAGCAAAGGAGGACAGGGGACCCAGTACTTC
18 | TRBJ2-6 | TRBV18 | . | few | CASSPSGAGGLGANVLTF | TGTGCCAGCTCACCATCGGGGGCAGGGGGATTAGGGGCCAACGTCCTGACTTTC
14 | TRBJ2-3 | TRBV12-3/TRBV12-4 | TRBD2 | many | CASSSGGSTDTQYF | TGTGCCAGCAGTTCCGGGGGGAGCACAGATACGCAGTATTTT
15 | TRBJ2-1 | TRBV5-5 | . | . | CASSAWSGGINEQFF | TGTGCCAGCAGCGCGTGGTCAGGGGGGATCAATGAGCAGTTCTTC
12 | TRBJ1-2 | TRBV20-1 | . | many | CSLSTPPYGYTF | TGCAGCTTGTCGACACCGCCCTATGGCTACACCTTC
18 | TRBJ2-2 | TRBV30 | TRBD2 | . | CAWSLQLAGDVNTGELFF | TGTGCCTGGAGTCTCCAGCTAGCGGGAGACGTTAACACCGGGGAGCTGTTTTTT
17 | TRBJ1-3 | TRBV10-2 | TRBD1 | . | CASSESGQGNYGYTIYF | TGCGCCAGCAGTGAGTCGGGACAGGGTAACTATGGCTACACCATATATTTT
19 | TRBJ2-7 | TRBV7-2 | TRBD2 | . | CASSLVAGLAGGPFYEQYF | TGTGCCAGCAGCTTAGTAGCCGGACTAGCGGGAGGTCCGTTTTACGAGCAGTACTTC
13 | TRBJ1-2 | TRBV2 | . | many | CVSSEGGGFGYTF | TGTGTCAGCAGTGAAGGGGGGGGGTTTGGCTACACCTTC
16 | TRBJ2-5 | TRBV5-1 | TRBD1 | once | CASSWKDGTGRETQYF | TGCGCCAGCAGCTGGAAGGACGGGACAGGGCGGGAGACCCAGTACTTC
16 | TRBJ2-7 | TRBV24-1 | . | many | CATSDFGRQGSYEQYF | TGTGCCACCAGTGATTTCGGGAGACAGGGATCCTACGAGCAGTACTTC
16 | TRBJ2-2 | TRBV7-9 | TRBD2 | many | CASSITSGGPTGELFF | TGTGCCAGCAGCATCACTAGCGGGGGTCCCACCGGGGAGCTGTTTTTT
13 | TRBJ1-2 | TRBV19 | TRBD1 | many | CASFRDSSYGYTF | TGTGCCAGCTTTAGGGACAGTAGCTATGGCTACACCTTC
15 | TRBJ2-5 | TRBV28 | TRBD1 | . | CASSRDRAQQETQYF | TGTGCCAGCAGTAGAGACAGGGCCCAGCAAGAGACCCAGTACTTC
14 | TRBJ2-7 | TRBV20-1 | TRBD1 | . | CSARDGTGNYEQYF | TGCAGTGCTAGAGACGGGACAGGGAACTACGAGCAGTACTTC
13 | TRBJ1-5 | TRBV7-9 | . | many | CASSSPGHQPQHF | TGTGCCAGCAGCTCCCCAGGCCATCAGCCCCAGCATTTT
12 | TRBJ2-7 | TRBV25-1 | . | many | CASSEGRGQEYF | TGTGCCAGCAGTGAAGGGAGGGGGCAGGAGTACTTC
13 | TRBJ2-7 | TRBV20-1 | TRBD1 | many | CSAGGTGPYEQYF | TGCAGTGCTGGGGGGACAGGGCCGTACGAGCAGTACTTC
16 | TRBJ2-3 | TRBV5-6 | . | few | CASSLRRVRYTDTQYF | TGTGCCAGCAGCTTGAGGCGCGTCAGATACACAGATACGCAGTATTTT
12 | TRBJ1-2 | TRBV9 | . | . | CASSVGQYGYTF | TGTGCCAGCAGCGTAGGACAGTATGGCTACACCTTC
13 | TRBJ1-5 | TRBV6-6 | TRBD1 | many | CASSRTGGQPQHF | TGTGCCAGCAGTCGGACAGGGGGTCAGCCCCAGCATTTT
17 | TRBJ2-6 | TRBV7-9 | . | many | CASSLVRVFSGANVLTF | TGTGCCAGCAGCTTAGTCCGGGTGTTCTCTGGGGCCAACGTCCTGACTTTC
13 | TRBJ2-7 | TRBV4-1 | . | many | CASSQDNFYEQYF | TGCGCCAGCAGCCAAGATAACTTCTACGAGCAGTACTTC
13 | TRBJ2-7 | TRBV5-1 | TRBD1 | many | CASSRDRAYEQYF | TGCGCCAGCAGCCGGGACAGGGCGTACGAGCAGTACTTC
15 | TRBJ1-4 | TRBV6-2/TRBV6-3 | . | . | CASSPGTSFNEKLFF | TGTGCCAGCAGCCCCGGGACGTCTTTTAATGAAAAACTGTTTTTT
14 | TRBJ2-1 | TRBV7-8 | TRBD2 | . | CASSQLAGWGEQFF | TGTGCCAGCAGCCAACTAGCGGGGTGGGGCGAGCAGTTCTTC
13 | TRBJ1-6 | TRBV11-3 | . | many | CASSLKHGSPLHF | TGTGCCAGCAGCTTAAAACATGGCTCACCCCTCCACTTT
14 | TRBJ2-7 | TRBV5-1 | . | many | CASSLGGALYEQYF | TGCGCCAGCAGCTTGGGAGGGGCCCTCTACGAGCAGTACTTC
17 | TRBJ1-6 | TRBV5-4 | . | . | CASSPGGRVSYNSPLHF | TGTGCCAGCAGCCCCGGGGGGCGAGTCTCCTATAATTCACCCCTCCACTTT
20 | TRBJ2-1 | TRBV6-4 | TRBD2 | few | CASRWPYHGTSGGAGNEQFF | TGTGCCAGCAGGTGGCCGTACCATGGGACTAGCGGGGGGGCCGGCAATGAGCAGTTCTTC
15 | TRBJ2-3 | TRBV11-2 | . | . | CASSVLKGSYNEQYF | TGTGCCAGCAGCGTCCTAAAGGGGTCCTACAATGAGCAGTATTTT
13 | TRBJ2-3 | TRBV9 | . | . | CASSVRPTDTQYF | TGTGCCAGCAGCGTCAGGCCGACAGATACGCAGTATTTT
15 | TRBJ2-1 | TRBV25-1 | TRBD1 | . | CASSAPGTGMNIQFF | TGTGCCAGCAGCGCCCCCGGGACAGGGATGAACATTCAGTTCTTC
16 | TRBJ2-1 | TRBV5-4 | TRBD2 | many | CASSRPGTSGNNEQFF | TGTGCCAGCAGCCGACCCGGGACTAGCGGAAACAATGAGCAGTTCTTC
11 | TRBJ2-1 | TRBV5-8 | . | many | CASSLVREQFF | TGTGCCAGCAGCTTGGTTAGGGAGCAGTTCTTC
14 | TRBJ2-3 | TRBV19 | . | . | CASSIKQGADTQYF | TGTGCCAGTAGTATAAAACAGGGAGCGGATACGCAGTATTTT
14 | TRBJ1-6 | TRBV27 | . | . | CASSFGSPNSPLHF | TGTGCCAGCAGTTTTGGTAGCCCCAATTCACCCCTCCACTTT
15 | TRBJ2-5 | TRBV15 | TRBD1 | . | CATSAPGTGEETQYF | TGTGCCACCAGCGCCCCCGGGACAGGGGAAGAGACCCAGTACTTC
16 | TRBJ2-3 | TRBV7-2 | TRBD2 | many | CASSTRLAGGTDTQYF | TGTGCCAGCAGCACGAGACTAGCGGGGGGCACAGATACGCAGTATTTT
15 | TRBJ2-7 | TRBV7-6 | TRBD1 | many | CASSLGLTGGHEQYF | TGTGCCAGCAGCTTAGGCTTGACAGGGGGACACGAGCAGTACTTC
18 | TRBJ2-4 | TRBV29-1 | TRBD2 | . | CSVTGASGGRGAKNIQYF | TGCAGCGTGACCGGGGCTAGCGGGGGGCGGGGGGCCAAAAACATTCAGTACTTC
15 | TRBJ2-2 | TRBV11-2 | . | many | CASSWTAPGAGELFF | TGTGCCAGCAGCTGGACGGCCCCCGGCGCCGGGGAGCTGTTTTTT